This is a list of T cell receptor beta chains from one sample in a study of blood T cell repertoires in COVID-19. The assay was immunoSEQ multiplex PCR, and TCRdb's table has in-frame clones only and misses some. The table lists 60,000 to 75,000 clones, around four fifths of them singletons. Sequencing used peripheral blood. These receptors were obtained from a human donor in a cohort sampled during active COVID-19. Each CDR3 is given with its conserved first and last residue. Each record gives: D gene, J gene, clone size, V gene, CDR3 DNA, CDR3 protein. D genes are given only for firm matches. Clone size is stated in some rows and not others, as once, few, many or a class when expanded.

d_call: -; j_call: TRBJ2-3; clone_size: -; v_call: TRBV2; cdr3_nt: TGTGCCAGCAGTGAAGCGCAATTCGGGGGCACAGATACGCAGTATTTT; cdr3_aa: CASSEAQFGGTDTQYF
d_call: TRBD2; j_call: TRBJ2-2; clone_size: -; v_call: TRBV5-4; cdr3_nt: TGTGCCAGCCCTGGGGGGGGACCGAACACCGGGGAGCTGTTTTTT; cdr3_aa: CASPGGGPNTGELFF
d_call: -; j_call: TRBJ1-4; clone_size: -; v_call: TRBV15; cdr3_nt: TGTGCCACCAGAGGTTTGGGGGGGCAAGTCGAAAAACTGTTTTTT; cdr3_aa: CATRGLGGQVEKLFF
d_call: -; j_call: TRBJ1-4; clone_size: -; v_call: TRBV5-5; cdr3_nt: TGTGCCAGCAGCTTGGCCGGGTTAACCAATGAAAAACTGTTTTTT; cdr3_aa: CASSLAGLTNEKLFF
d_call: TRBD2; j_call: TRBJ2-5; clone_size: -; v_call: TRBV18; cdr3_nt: TGTGCCAGCTCACCTGCCGGGACTAGCGGCGTCGGCGGAGAGACCCAGTACTTC; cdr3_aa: CASSPAGTSGVGGETQYF
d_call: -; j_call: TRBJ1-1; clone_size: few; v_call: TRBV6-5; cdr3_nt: TGTGCCAGCACCCGGGGAACGTGGGGATCTGAAGCTTTCTTT; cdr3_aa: CASTRGTWGSEAFF
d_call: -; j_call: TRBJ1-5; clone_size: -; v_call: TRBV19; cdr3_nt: TGTGCCAGTAGGAGGGAGGGAATGGGCAATCAGCCCCAGCATTTT; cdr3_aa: CASRREGMGNQPQHF
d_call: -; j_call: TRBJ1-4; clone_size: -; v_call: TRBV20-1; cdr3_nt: TGCAGTGCTAGTCCCCGGCAGGGTCTGAATGAAAAACTGTTTTTT; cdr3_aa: CSASPRQGLNEKLFF
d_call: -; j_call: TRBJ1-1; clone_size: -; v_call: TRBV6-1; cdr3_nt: TGTGCCAGCAGTGAAGCGGCGCTCGGGGGCACTGAAGCTTTCTTT; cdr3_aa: CASSEAALGGTEAFF
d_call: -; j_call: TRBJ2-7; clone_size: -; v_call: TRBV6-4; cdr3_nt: TGTGCCAGCAGTAGGGAAGGGGAGGCCGGCGAGCAGTACTTC; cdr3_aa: CASSREGEAGEQYF
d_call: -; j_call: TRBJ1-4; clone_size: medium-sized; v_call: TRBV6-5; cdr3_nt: TGTGCCAGCAGTTACGCAGGAAATAATGAAAAACTGTTTTTT; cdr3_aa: CASSYAGNNEKLFF
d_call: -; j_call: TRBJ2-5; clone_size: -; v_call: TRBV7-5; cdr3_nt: TGTGTCAGAAGCTTTACTAGTCGGGAGACCCAGTACTTC; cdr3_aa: CVRSFTSRETQYF
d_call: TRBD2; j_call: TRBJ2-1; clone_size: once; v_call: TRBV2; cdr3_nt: TGTGCCAACCAAGGGACTAGCGGGGGCAATGAGCAGTTCTTC; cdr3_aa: CANQGTSGGNEQFF
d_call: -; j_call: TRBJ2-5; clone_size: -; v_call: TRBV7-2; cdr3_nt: TGTGCCAGCAGCTGGACTACAAGTAACCAAGAGACCCAGTACTTC; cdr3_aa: CASSWTTSNQETQYF
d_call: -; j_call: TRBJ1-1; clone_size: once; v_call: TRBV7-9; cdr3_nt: TGTGCCAGCAGCTTATCCGGCGGGACTGAAGCTTTCTTT; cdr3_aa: CASSLSGGTEAFF
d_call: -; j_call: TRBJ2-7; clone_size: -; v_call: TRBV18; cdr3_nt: TGTGCCAGCTCACCGGTTGGGGGGGAGCAGTACTTC; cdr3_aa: CASSPVGGEQYF
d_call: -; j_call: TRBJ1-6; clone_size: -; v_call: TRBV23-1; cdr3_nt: TGCGCCAGCAGTCAATCGTCTCAGGCGTATAATTCACCCCTCCACTTT; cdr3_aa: CASSQSSQAYNSPLHF
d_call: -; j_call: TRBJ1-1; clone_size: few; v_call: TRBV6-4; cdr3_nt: TGTGCCAGCATACCCGCCAGGCACAGCCTGAACACTGAAGCTTTCTTT; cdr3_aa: CASIPARHSLNTEAFF
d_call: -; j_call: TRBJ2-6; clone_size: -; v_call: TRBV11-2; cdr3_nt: TGTGCCAGCAGCTTAGCCAGGGGGGCCTCTGGGGCCAACGTCCTGACTTTC; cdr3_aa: CASSLARGASGANVLTF
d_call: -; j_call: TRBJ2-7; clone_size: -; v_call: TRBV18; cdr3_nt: TGTGCCAGCTCACCTGCGGGGACGGGCGAGCAGTACTTC; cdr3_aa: CASSPAGTGEQYF
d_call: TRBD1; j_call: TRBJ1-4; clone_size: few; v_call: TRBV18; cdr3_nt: TGTGCCAGCTCACCCGGACAGGGGAAAGGTGAAAAACTGTTTTTT; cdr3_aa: CASSPGQGKGEKLFF
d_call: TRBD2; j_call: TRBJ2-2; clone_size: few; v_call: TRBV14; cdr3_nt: TGTGCCAGCAGCCAAGAAAGAGGACGCGGGGGGAGCGGGGAGCTGTTTTTT; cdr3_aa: CASSQERGRGGSGELFF
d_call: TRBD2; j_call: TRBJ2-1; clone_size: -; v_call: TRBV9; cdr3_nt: TGTGCCAGCAGCGTAAATCCCCCCGGGCGGGAGTTCGATGAGCAGTTCTTC; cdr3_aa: CASSVNPPGREFDEQFF
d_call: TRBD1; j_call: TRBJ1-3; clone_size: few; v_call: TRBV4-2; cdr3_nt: TGTGCCAGCAGCCAACCGACAGGGGCCGGAAACACCATATATTTT; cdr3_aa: CASSQPTGAGNTIYF
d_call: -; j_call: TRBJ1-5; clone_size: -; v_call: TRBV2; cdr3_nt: TGTGCCAGCGCGGACAGTAATAGCAATCAGCCCCAGCATTTT; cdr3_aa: CASADSNSNQPQHF
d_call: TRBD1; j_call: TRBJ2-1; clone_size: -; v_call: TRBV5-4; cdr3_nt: TGTGCCAGCAGCTTAAGGACAGGGGGCTATGATGAGCAGTTCTTC; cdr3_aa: CASSLRTGGYDEQFF
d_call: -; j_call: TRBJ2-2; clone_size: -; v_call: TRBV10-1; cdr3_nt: TGCGCCAGCAGTGAGGTTGACACGTACACCGGGGAGCTGTTTTTT; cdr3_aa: CASSEVDTYTGELFF
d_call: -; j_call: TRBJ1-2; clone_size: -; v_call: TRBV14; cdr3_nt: TGTGCCAGCAGCCCGATCCTGACTTCCGTAGGGGGACATGGCTACACCTTC; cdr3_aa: CASSPILTSVGGHGYTF
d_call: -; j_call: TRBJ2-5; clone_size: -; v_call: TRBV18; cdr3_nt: TGTGCCAGCTCACCTCGGGATAGCGGACAAGAGACCCAGTACTTC; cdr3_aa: CASSPRDSGQETQYF
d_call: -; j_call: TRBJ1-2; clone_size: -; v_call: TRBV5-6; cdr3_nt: TGTGCCAGCAGCTTGCGCGGTTACGGCTACACCTTC; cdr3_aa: CASSLRGYGYTF
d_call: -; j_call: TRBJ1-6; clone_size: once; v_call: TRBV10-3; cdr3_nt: TGTGCCATCACCCCTGACCCTCGGCGGTCGCCCCTCCACTTT; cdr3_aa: CAITPDPRRSPLHF
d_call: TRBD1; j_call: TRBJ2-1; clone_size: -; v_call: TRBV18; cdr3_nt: TGTGCCAGCTCACCCGAATTTTTGGCGGACAGGGCAGAGCAGTTCTTC; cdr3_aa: CASSPEFLADRAEQFF
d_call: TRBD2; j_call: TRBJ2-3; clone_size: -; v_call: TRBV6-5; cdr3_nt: TGTGCCAGCGGGAAGAGCGGGGCGCAAGATACGCAGTATTTT; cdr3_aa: CASGKSGAQDTQYF
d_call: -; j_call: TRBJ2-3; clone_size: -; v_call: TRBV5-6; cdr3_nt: TGTGCCAGCAGCTTTATCCCAGTCACAGATACGCAGTATTTT; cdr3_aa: CASSFIPVTDTQYF
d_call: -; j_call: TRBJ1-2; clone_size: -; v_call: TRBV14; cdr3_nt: TGTGCCAGCAGCCAGATGGACAGTTATGGCTACACCTTC; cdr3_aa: CASSQMDSYGYTF
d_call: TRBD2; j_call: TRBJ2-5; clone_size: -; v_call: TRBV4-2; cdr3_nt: TGTGCCAGCAGCCCAGGGACTAGCGGGGACCAAGAGACCCAGTACTTC; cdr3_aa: CASSPGTSGDQETQYF
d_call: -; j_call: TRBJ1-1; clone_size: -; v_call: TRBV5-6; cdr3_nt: TGTGCCAGCAGCTTGGGGTCGGTCCCGAACACTGAAGCTTTCTTT; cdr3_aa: CASSLGSVPNTEAFF
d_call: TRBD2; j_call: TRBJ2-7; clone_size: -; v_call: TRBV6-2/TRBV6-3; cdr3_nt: TGTGCCAGCAGTCCCGGGGGACTATTGGGCCACGAGCAGTACTTC; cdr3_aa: CASSPGGLLGHEQYF
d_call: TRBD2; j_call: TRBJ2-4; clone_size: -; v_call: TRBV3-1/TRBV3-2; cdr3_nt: TGTGCCAGCAGCCAAGGGCTAGCGGGGGGCACAAGCAAAAACATTCAGTACTTC; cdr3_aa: CASSQGLAGGTSKNIQYF
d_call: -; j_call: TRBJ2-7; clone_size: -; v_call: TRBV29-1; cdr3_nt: TGCAGCGCGGGGCAGGGTTCGGGCGAGCAGTACTTC; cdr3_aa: CSAGQGSGEQYF
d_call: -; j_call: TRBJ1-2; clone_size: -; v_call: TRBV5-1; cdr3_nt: TGCGCCAGCAGCTCGACGGGGGGCTACACCTTC; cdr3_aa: CASSSTGGYTF